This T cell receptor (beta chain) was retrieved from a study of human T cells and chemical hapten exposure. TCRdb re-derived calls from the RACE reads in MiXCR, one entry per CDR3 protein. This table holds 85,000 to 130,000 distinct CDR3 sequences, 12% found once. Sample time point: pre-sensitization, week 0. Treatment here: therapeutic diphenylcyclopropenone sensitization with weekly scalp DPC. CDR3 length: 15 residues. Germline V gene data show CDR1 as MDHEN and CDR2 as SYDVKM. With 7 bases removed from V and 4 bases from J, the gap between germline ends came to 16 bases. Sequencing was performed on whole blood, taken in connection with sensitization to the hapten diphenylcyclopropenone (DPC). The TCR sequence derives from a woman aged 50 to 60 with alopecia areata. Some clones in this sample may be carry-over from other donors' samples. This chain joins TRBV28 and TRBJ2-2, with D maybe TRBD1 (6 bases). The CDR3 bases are TGTGCCAGCACCCCCACAGGGTCAGGCACCGGGGAGCTGTTTTTT. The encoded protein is CASTPTGSGTGELFF. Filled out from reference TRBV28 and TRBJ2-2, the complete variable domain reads DVKVTQSSRYLVKRTGEKVFLECVQDMDHENMFWYRQDPGLGLRLIYFSYDVKMKEKGDIPEGYSVSREKKERFSLILESASTNQTSMYLCASTPTGSGTGELFFGEGSRLTVL.